This TCR beta chain appears in the sequencing data of a study of blood T cell repertoires in COVID-19. As for the study in general: Spain, Italy and the United States supplied samples that represented acute and convalescent COVID-19. The analysed material was cDNA or gDNA that came from T cells, B-cell-depleted T cells, or PBMCs.

Here immunoSEQ multiplex PCR was the method, and the copy in TCRdb shows in-frame clones only, minus some. The data hold some 180,000 clones, with 80% to 85% observed a single time. Trimming removed 3 bases at V and 7 bases at J, with 10 bases between. The CDR3 covers 13 residues. Germline CDR1 MNHEY, CDR2 SMNVEV (reference sequence). Living in roughly 25 US areas, the participants were between 18 and 89 years of age. The study recruited exposed participants who had met a COVID-19 case within 2 weeks before entry. This TCR came from a woman in her twenties or thirties who had been exposed to COVID-19. What was sequenced was PBMCs or T cells enriched from blood (not recorded which). The genes are TRBV27 and TRBJ1-5, with D uncertain. The CDR3 DNA reads TGTGCCAGCAGTTTCTCCGGCGGACAGCCCCAGCATTTT. It codes for CASSFSGGQPQHF.